The clone carrying this T cell receptor beta chain showed up just a few times. Its target is not known. The V end lost 5 bases, the J end lost 5 bases, and 10 bases lay between the germline ends. This CDR3 contains 13 residues. CDR1 and CDR2 from the germline V gene are SGHTA and FQGNSA. This entry belongs to a study of T-cell memory formation after mild COVID-19. Whole-study context: Across donors, TCR clusters were largely donor specific. General study results and limits: The CD4+ clones that contracted clustered mainly within CM and EM, and the CD8+ clones concentrated in EMRA. Clones contracting across day 15 to 85 had a balanced CD4/CD8 profile; later expanding clones leaned CD4+.

Constant-segment-primed 5'RACE gave TCR alpha and TCR beta cDNA libraries with sample barcodes and UMIs. TCRdb fed the 5' RACE reads into MiXCR, producing one record per CDR3 protein. This sample yields 350,000 to 500,000 distinct CDR3 sequences, of which 23% are seen a single time; around 13% belongs to the top ten. The chain carries TRBV7-2 and TRBJ1-5, with unresolved D. The material sequenced was PBMCs or a T cell subset sorted from them (not recorded which). The origin of this receptor is an adult woman who had mild COVID-19 (a few samples of this study predate the infection). Cell type and time point are not known. In DNA, the CDR3 is TGTGCCAGCAGCCGGGCCCCCGATCAGCCCCAGCATTTT. As protein: CASSRAPDQPQHF.